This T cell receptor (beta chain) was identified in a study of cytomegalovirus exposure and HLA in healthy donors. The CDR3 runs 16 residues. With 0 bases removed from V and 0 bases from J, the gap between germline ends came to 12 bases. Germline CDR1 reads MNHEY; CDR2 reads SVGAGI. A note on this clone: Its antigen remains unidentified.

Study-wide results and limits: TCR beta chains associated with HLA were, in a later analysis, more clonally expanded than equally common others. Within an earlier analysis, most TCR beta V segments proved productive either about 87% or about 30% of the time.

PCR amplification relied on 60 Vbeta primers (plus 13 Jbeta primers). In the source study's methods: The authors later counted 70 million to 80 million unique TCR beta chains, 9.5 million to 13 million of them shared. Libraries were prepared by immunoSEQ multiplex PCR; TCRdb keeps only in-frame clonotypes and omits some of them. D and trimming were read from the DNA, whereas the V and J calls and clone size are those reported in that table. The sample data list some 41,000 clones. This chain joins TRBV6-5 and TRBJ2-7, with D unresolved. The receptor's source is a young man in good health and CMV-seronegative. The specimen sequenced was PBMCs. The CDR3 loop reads CASSYSLRRSSYEQYF. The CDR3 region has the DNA TGTGCCAGCAGTTACTCCCTCAGAAGGAGCTCCTACGAGCAGTACTTC.